This T cell receptor beta chain came from a study of blood T cell repertoires in COVID-19. Germline CDR1 is MNHNY and CDR2 is SVGAGI (reference sequence). J was trimmed by 7 bases and V by 6 bases; bases with no gene match: 9. This CDR3 comprises 14 residues. The table came from immunoSEQ multiplex PCR; TCRdb's copy has only in-frame clones and leaves some out. The data show around 180,000 clones, 86% seen once. The gene calls are TRBV6-6 and TRBJ1-5, with 7 bases lining up with TRBD1. Sequencing was performed on peripheral blood. This TCR came from a man aged 70-80 years with active or convalescent COVID-19. DNA of the CDR3: TGTGCCAGCAGCACTACAGGGGTAAGGCAGCCCCAGCATTTT. Its translation is CASSTTGVRQPQHF.